The 23 T cell receptor beta chains below were found in one sample sequenced in a study of spatial heterogeneity in lung cancer. Stated time point: sample taken at primary tumor resection. Each CDR3 protein gets one entry after TCRdb re-called the 5' RACE reads with MiXCR. The profile shows under 80,000 distinct CDR3 sequences, under 7.5% of them singletons. Sequenced material: PBMCs, taken at surgery. These receptors originate from a female donor with early-stage non-small cell lung cancer.

This clonotype was counted ten times or more. V usage is TRBV7-9 and J usage is TRBJ2-5, with TRBD2 identical over 10 bases. J lost 2 bases, V lost 4 bases, and 1 base had no gene match. CDR1 and CDR2 (germline): SEHNR, FQNEAQ (reference sequence). This CDR3 is 14 amino acids long. CDR3 loop: CASSWTSGQETQYF. The DNA for the CDR3 is TGTGCCAGCAGCTGGACTAGCGGACAAGAGACCCAGTACTTC. Based on the CDR3 plus reference TRBV7-9 and TRBJ2-5, the full variable domain is DTGVSQNPRHKITKRGQNVTFRCDPISEHNRLYWYRQTLGQGPEFLTYFQNEAQLEKSRLLSDRFSAERPKGSFSTLEIQRTEQGDSAMYLCASSWTSGQETQYFGPGTRLLVL.

This clonotype has ten or more counts. The chain carries TRBV12-3 or TRBV12-4 and TRBJ2-7, with TRBD1 matching over 7 bases. CDR3 length: 13 residues. Trimming took 1 base from V and 7 from J; bases not matched to a gene: 4. CDR3 loop: CASSLGDRSEQYV. In nucleotides, the CDR3 is TGTGCCAGCAGTTTAGGGGACAGATCTGAGCAGTACGTC.

The V call is TRBV12-5, the J call TRBJ2-5; possibly TRBD1 for D (6 bases). The CDR3 has 17 amino acids. The germline CDR1 and CDR2 sequences are LGHNT and FRNRAP. V was cut by 1 base and J by 4 bases, with 19 bases left in between. DNA for the CDR3: TGTGCTAGTGGTTTGGCGAATCGGGACACCCTGCGAGAGACCCAGTACTTC. Amino acid sequence: CASGLANRDTLRETQYF.

This clonotype was found many times. This sequence joins TRBV5-1 and TRBJ2-7; 9 bases are a match to TRBD2. Trimming at V came to 1 base and at J to 0 bases, leaving 2 bases not matched to a gene. Germline CDR1 is SGHRS and CDR2 is YFSETQ. The CDR3 sequence is 15 residues long. CDR3 nucleotides: TGCGCCAGCAGCTTGAGTAGCGGGAGCTCCTACGAGCAGTACTTC. Encoded protein: CASSLSSGSSYEQYF.

This clonotype was recorded a few times. This rearrangement joins TRBV7-3 to TRBJ1-2, with D unclear. This CDR3 has 12 amino acids. Germline loops: CDR1 SGHTA, CDR2 FQGTGA. Deletions cut 11 bases from V and 0 bases from J, with 10 bases between. CDR3 sequence: CASGDSNYGYTF. CDR3 nucleotide sequence: TGTGCCTCCGGCGACTCTAACTATGGCTACACCTTC.

This clonotype was seen many times. The rearrangement joins TRBV5-1 to TRBJ2-2; D remains ambiguous. This CDR3 contains 12 residues. Germline loops: CDR1 SGHRS, CDR2 YFSETQ. Trimming stripped 4 bases from V and 6 bases from J, with 7 bases between. CDR3 amino acids: CASSENAGELFF. CDR3 sequence (DNA): TGCGCCAGCAGCGAGAATGCCGGGGAGCTGTTTTTT.

In its sample, this clonotype was seen many times. J is TRBJ2-4 and V is TRBV28, with 8 bases fitting TRBD1. The germline V gene has CDR1 MDHEN and CDR2 SYDVKM. The CDR3 is 13 residues long. Trimming took 6 bases from V and 15 from J; bases not matched to a gene: 13. The CDR3 reads CASSLGTGPGRYF. Here the CDR3 DNA reads TGTGCCAGCAGCTTAGGGACAGGTCCAGGGCGGTACTTC.

This clonotype was found many times. The V and J genes are TRBV7-9 and TRBJ1-1; 7 nucleotides match TRBD1. Germline assignment: CDR1 SEHNR and CDR2 FQNEAQ (reference sequence). This CDR3 region has 12 residues. V was clipped by 5 bases and J by 6 bases; unmatched bases: 3. The CDR3 is CASSHDRAEAFF. The DNA for the CDR3 is TGTGCCAGCAGCCACGACAGGGCTGAAGCTTTCTTT.

This clonotype was observed a few times. The gene calls are TRBV20-1 and TRBJ2-2, with D unresolved. CDR1 and CDR2 from the germline V gene are DFQATT and SNEGSKA (reference sequence). The germline V and J ends were trimmed by 0 bases and 9 bases, with 11 bases remaining between them. The CDR3 runs 13 residues. The CDR3 nucleotides read TGCAGTGCTAGAGATCCCGACTCGTGGGAGCTGTTTTTT. This sequence encodes CSARDPDSWELFF.

Regarding this clonotype: A read error may account for a junction end that differs from germline. This sequence joins TRBV6-6 and TRBJ2-1, with 9 bases that match TRBD2. The CDR3 length is 14 residues. CDR1 and CDR2 (germline): MNHNY, SVGAGI (reference sequence). The CDR3 DNA reads as TGTGCCAGCAGACTTAGCGGGGGTGATGGTGAGCAGTTATTC. This translates into CASRLSGGDGEQLF.

This clonotype appeared a few times. V is TRBV7-9 and J is TRBJ2-1; 8 bases map to TRBD2. The CDR3 length is 14 residues. With 1 base clipped from V and 9 bases from J, the junction kept 5 bases outside the gene matches. The V gene's germline CDR1 is SEHNR and CDR2 FQNEAQ (reference sequence). CDR3 sequence (DNA): TGTGCCAGCAGCTTAGGTTGGACTAGCTCTGAGCAGTTCTTC. Amino acids: CASSLGWTSSEQFF.

There are a few counts of this clonotype. This chain uses TRBV27 with TRBJ1-5, with unresolved D. V lost 0 bases and J lost 0, with 6 bases in between. The CDR3 covers 15 residues. CDR1 and CDR2 (germline): MNHEY, SMNVEV (reference sequence). The CDR3 reads CASSLSGHSNQPQHF. Written as DNA, the CDR3 is TGTGCCAGCAGTTTATCTGGCCATAGCAATCAGCCCCAGCATTTT.

There are many counts of this clonotype. The chain couples TRBV6-5 to TRBJ1-6; 11 bases are a match to TRBD1. Germline assignment: CDR1 MNHEY and CDR2 SVGAGI. The V segment lost 5 bases and the J segment 12 bases; nucleotides outside the gene matches: 6. The CDR3 covers 14 residues. This chain's CDR3 is CASSLTGTGGPLHF. In DNA form, the CDR3 reads TGTGCCAGCAGTCTAACCGGGACAGGGGGACCCCTCCACTTT.

The table lists this clonotype with a few counts. The rearrangement uses TRBV5-5 and TRBJ2-7; D is possibly TRBD1 (5 bases). The CDR3 contains 15 residues. The germline V gene encodes CDR1 SGHKS and CDR2 YYEKEE (reference sequence). This CDR3 is CASSLGRASSHEQYV. The CDR3 DNA is TGTGCCAGCAGCTTGGGCAGGGCAAGCTCCCACGAGCAGTACGTC.

This clonotype was observed at least ten times. This chain links TRBV12-3 or TRBV12-4 with TRBJ1-3; TRBD1 is a possible D gene (5 bases). V lost 3 bases and J 3 bases, leaving 9 bases between the germline ends. There are 14 residues in the CDR3. The CDR3 sequence is CASSFGANGNTIYF. In nucleotides, the CDR3 is TGTGCCAGCAGTTTTGGGGCGAATGGAAACACCATATATTTT.

The CDR3 protein is CASSPLTGGYEQYF. In DNA, the CDR3 is TGTGCCAGCAGCCCATTAACAGGCGGGTACGAGCAGTACTTC. This chain uses TRBV14 with TRBJ2-7; D tentatively fits TRBD1 or TRBD2 (5 bases each). Germline-derived CDR1 and CDR2 are SGHDN and FVKESK. The CDR3 runs 14 residues. V gave up 4 bases and J gave up 4 bases, with 14 bases separating them.

This clonotype was counted many times. The CDR3 nucleotides are TGTGCCAGCAGGACAGGGGCCAGGGGCTACACCTTC. It codes for CASRTGARGYTF. The chain has TRBV6-5 and TRBJ1-2, with TRBD1 matching over 8 bases. Trimming removed 6 bases from V and 8 bases from J; junction bases left unmatched: 5. CDR3 size: 12 residues. The germline V gene encodes CDR1 MNHEY and CDR2 SVGAGI.

In this sample, this clonotype turned up many times. The chain is built from TRBV10-2 and TRBJ2-7; 7 nucleotides agree with TRBD2. The trim removed 8 bases at V and 6 bases at J, leaving 7 bases unmatched. This CDR3 has 12 amino acids. The germline V gene encodes CDR1 WSHSY and CDR2 SAAADI. The CDR3 here is CASRGLVPEQYF. CDR3 DNA sequence: TGCGCCAGCCGAGGACTAGTACCCGAGCAGTACTTC.

The sample holds many counts of this clonotype. The chain employs TRBV12-3 or TRBV12-4 and TRBJ2-5, with TRBD1 identical over 7 bases. The CDR3 has 15 residues. Trimming cost V 6 bases and J 0 bases; bases outside gene matches: 7. This chain's CDR3 is CASSDRDNYQETQYF. In DNA form, the CDR3 reads TGTGCCAGCAGCGACAGGGACAATTACCAAGAGACCCAGTACTTC.

At least ten counts were recorded for this clonotype. The chain joins TRBV6-5 to TRBJ1-5, with 7 nucleotides matching TRBD1. V was clipped by 5 bases and J by 4 bases; unmatched bases: 8. CDR3 length: 15 amino acids. Germline CDR1 MNHEY, CDR2 SVGAGI. CDR3: CASSPGDSLNQPQHF. CDR3 sequence (DNA): TGTGCCAGCAGTCCGGGGGACAGCCTAAATCAGCCCCAGCATTTT.

Ten or more counts support this clonotype. V and J are TRBV12-3 or TRBV12-4 and TRBJ1-2, with D unclear. CDR3 length: 13 residues. The V gene lost 1 base and the J gene lost 7 bases, with 10 bases spanning the gap. This CDR3 reads CASSLGSPAGYTF. As DNA, the CDR3 is TGTGCCAGCAGTTTAGGCAGCCCGGCTGGCTACACCTTC.

This clonotype came up a few times. The rearrangement joins TRBV20-1 to TRBJ2-7; D may correspond to TRBD1 or TRBD2 (6 bases each). The CDR3 consists of 15 residues. V lost 6 bases, J lost 1 base, and 19 bases lay in between. The germline gives CDR1 DFQATT, CDR2 SNEGSKA (reference sequence). This chain's CDR3 is CSAPNEKGGSYEQYF. CDR3 in DNA: TGCAGTGCCCCAAATGAAAAGGGGGGATCCTACGAGCAGTACTTC.

The V gene is TRBV18, the J gene TRBJ1-5; D remains unclear. Per the germline V gene, CDR1 is KGHSH and CDR2 is LQKENI. The V gene lost 3 bases and the J gene lost 1 base, with 7 bases spanning the gap. The CDR3 contains 14 residues. The CDR3 nucleotides are TGTGCCAGCTCACCGATGGACAGCAATCAGCCCCAGCATTTT. Translating gives CASSPMDSNQPQHF.